The clone carrying this T cell receptor (beta chain) has a count of ten or more. This sample stems from a study of T cells after yellow fever vaccination. Study-wide context: Tscm, CM, EM and EMRA memory subsets were sorted by CD3, CD45RA, CCR7 and CD95. Study-level results: CD4 and CD8 compartments shared a small share of clonotypes. A secondary response was less intense yet reached its peak sooner, at day 5 versus 15.

V lost 2 bases and J 2 bases, leaving 10 bases between the germline ends. Germline V gives CDR1 WNHNN, CDR2 SYGVQD (reference sequence). This CDR3 has 14 amino acids. Synthesis of TCR cDNA relied on 5'RACE template switching, which attached a universal primer site and UMIs. TCRdb processed the 5' RACE reads anew with MiXCR; each CDR3 protein has one entry. The sample lists about 31,000 distinct CDR3 sequences, 10% to 13% occurring once. The genes are TRBV10-1 and TRBJ2-7; D is uncertain. The clonotype comes from a man younger than 30 who received the YFV17D yellow fever vaccine. Sequences were derived from PBMCs, either bulk or a sorted T-cell subset (CD4+, CD8+, memory, or dextramer-sorted; not recorded which), sampled more than 13 days after the first yellow fever vaccination. CDR3 residues: CASSEALGPYEQYF. CDR3 DNA: TGCGCCAGCAGTGAGGCATTAGGCCCCTACGAGCAGTACTTC.